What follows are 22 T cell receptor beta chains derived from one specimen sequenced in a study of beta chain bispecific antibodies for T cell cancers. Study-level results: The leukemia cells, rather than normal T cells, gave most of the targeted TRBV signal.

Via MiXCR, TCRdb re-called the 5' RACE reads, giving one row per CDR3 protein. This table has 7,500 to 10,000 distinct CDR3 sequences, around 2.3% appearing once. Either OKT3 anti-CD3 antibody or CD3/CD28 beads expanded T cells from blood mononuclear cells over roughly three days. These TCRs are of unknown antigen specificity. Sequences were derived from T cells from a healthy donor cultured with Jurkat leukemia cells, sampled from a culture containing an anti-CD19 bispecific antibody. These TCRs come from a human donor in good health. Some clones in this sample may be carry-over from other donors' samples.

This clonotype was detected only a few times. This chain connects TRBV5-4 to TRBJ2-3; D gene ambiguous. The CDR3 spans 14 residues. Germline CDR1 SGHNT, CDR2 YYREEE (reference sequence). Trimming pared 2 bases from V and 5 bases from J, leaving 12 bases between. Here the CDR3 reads CASSLGPAQDTQYF. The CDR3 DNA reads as TGTGCCAGCAGCTTAGGACCGGCACAAGATACGCAGTATTTT. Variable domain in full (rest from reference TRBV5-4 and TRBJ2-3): ETGVTQSPTHLIKTRGQQVTLRCSSQSGHNTVSWYQQALGQGPQFIFQYYREEENGRGNFPPRFSGLQFPNYSSELNVNALELDDSALYLCASSLGPAQDTQYFGPGTRLTVL.

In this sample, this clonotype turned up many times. The CDR3 here is CASRDGTGNSPLHF. CDR3 DNA sequence: TGTGCCAGCAGGGACGGGACTGGTAATTCACCCCTCCACTTT. The rearrangement joins TRBV28 to TRBJ1-6, with TRBD1 as a possible D gene (5 bases). V lost 6 bases, J lost 6 bases, and 12 bases lay in between. Looked up from germline, CDR1 is MDHEN and CDR2 is SYDVKM. The length of the CDR3 is 14 residues.

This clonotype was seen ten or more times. CDR3 DNA sequence: TGTGCCAGCAGCCGGGCGGCGAGCTCCTACAATGAGCAGTTCTTC. Translating it yields CASSRAASSYNEQFF. The rearrangement uses TRBV11-2 and TRBJ2-1, with D hard to call. V lost 5 bases to trimming and J lost 0 bases, with 11 bases between them. Germline V gives CDR1 SGHAT, CDR2 FQNNGV. The CDR3 contains 15 residues.

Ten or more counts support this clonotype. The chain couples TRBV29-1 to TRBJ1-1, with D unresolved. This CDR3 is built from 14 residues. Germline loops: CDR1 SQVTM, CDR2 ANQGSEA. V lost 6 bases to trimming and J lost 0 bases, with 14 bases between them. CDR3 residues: CSVARQAVNTEAFF. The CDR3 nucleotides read TGCAGCGTAGCCCGACAAGCCGTGAACACTGAAGCTTTCTTT. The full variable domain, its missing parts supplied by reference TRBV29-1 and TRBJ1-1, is SAVISQKPSRDICQRGTSLTIQCQVDSQVTMMFWYRQQPGQSLTLIATANQGSEATYESGFVIDKFPISRPNLTFSTLTVSNMSPEDSSIYLCSVARQAVNTEAFFGQGTRLTVV.

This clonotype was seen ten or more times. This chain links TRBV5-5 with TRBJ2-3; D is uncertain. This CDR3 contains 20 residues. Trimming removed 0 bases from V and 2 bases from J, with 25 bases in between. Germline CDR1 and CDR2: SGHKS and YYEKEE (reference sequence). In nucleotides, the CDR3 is TGTGCCAGCAGCTTGGATCTCTCCGACCTCCCAAGATACTACACAGATACGCAGTATTTT. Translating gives CASSLDLSDLPRYYTDTQYF. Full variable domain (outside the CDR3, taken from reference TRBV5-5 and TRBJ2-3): DAGVTQSPTHLIKTRGQQVTLRCSPISGHKSVSWYQQVLGQGPQFIFQYYEKEERGRGNFPDRFSARQFPNYSSELNVNALLLGDSALYLCASSLDLSDLPRYYTDTQYFGPGTRLTVL.

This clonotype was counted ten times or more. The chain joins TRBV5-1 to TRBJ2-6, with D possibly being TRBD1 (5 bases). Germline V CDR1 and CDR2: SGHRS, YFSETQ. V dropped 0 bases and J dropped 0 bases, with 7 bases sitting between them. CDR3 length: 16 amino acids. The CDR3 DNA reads TGCGCCAGCAGCTTGGGACAGATCTCTGGGGCCAACGTCCTGACTTTC. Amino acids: CASSLGQISGANVLTF.

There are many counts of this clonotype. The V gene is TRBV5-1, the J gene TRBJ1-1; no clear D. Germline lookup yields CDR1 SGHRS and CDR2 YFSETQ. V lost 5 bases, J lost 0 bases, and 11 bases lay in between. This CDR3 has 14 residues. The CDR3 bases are TGCGCCAGCAGAGAGACGAGCATGAACACTGAAGCTTTCTTT. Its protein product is CASRETSMNTEAFF.

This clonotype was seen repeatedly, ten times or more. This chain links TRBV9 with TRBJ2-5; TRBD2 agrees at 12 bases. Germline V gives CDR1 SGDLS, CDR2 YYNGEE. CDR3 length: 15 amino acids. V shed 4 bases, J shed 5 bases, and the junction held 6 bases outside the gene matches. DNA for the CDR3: TGTGCCAGCAGCACCGGGACTAGCGGGTGGGAGACCCAGTACTTC. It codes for CASSTGTSGWETQYF.

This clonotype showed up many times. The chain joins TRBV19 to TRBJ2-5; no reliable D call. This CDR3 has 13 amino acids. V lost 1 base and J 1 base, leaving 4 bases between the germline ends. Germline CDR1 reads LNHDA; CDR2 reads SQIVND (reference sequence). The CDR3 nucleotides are TGTGCCAGTAGTATAGTCTTCCAAGAGACCCAGTACTTC. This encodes CASSIVFQETQYF.

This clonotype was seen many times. The DNA of the CDR3 is TGTGCCATCAGTGGGACCACCGGGGAGCTGTTTTTT. This sequence encodes CAISGTTGELFF. The chain joins TRBV10-3 to TRBJ2-2; D unclear. The CDR3 runs 12 residues. CDR1 is ENHRY, CDR2 SYGVKD, per germline. V dropped 4 bases and J dropped 4 bases, with 4 bases sitting between them.

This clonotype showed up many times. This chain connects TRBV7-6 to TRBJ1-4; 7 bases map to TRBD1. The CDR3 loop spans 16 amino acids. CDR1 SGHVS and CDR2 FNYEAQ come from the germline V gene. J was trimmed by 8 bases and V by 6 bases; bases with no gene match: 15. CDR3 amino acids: CASRPAVGTEEEKLFF. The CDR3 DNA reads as TGTGCCAGCAGACCCGCGGTCGGGACAGAAGAAGAAAAACTGTTTTTT.

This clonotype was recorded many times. CDR3 residues: CASSEAKRSLVGELFF. The CDR3 DNA follows: TGTGCCAGCAGTGAAGCAAAGCGGTCCCTGGTCGGGGAGCTGTTTTTT. The chain has TRBV6-1 and TRBJ2-2, with a weak D call TRBD2 (5 bases). Trimming stripped 0 bases from V and 7 bases from J, with 15 bases between. This CDR3 region has 16 residues. Germline V gene lookup returns CDR1 MNHNS and CDR2 SASEGT.

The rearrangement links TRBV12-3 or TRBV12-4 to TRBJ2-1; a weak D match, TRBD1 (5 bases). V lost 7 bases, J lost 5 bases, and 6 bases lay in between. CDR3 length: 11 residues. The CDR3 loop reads CASKGNNEQFF. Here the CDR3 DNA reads TGTGCCAGCAAGGGGAACAATGAGCAGTTCTTC.

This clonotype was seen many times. The CDR3 coding sequence is TGTGCCAGCAGCCAAGGGAGGTACGAGCAGTACTTC. Residues: CASSQGRYEQYF. The gene calls are TRBV3-1 and TRBJ2-7, with D tentatively TRBD2 (5 bases). The CDR3 totals 12 residues. The V end lost 1 base, the J end lost 4 bases, and 5 bases lay between the germline ends. Germline loops: CDR1 LGHDT, CDR2 YNNKEL (reference sequence).

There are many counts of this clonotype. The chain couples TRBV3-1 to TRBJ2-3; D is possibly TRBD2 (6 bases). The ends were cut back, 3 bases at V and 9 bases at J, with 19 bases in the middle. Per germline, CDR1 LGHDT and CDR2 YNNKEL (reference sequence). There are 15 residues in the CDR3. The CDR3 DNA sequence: TGTGCCAGCAGCCATGCACCTACGGGACTTGAGACGCAGTATTTT. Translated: CASSHAPTGLETQYF.

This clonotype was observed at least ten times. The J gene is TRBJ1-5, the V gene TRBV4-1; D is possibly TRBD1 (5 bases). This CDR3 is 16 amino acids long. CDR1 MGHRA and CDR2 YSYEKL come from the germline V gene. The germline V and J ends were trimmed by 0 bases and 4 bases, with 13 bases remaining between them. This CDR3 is CASSQDAGSGNQPQHF. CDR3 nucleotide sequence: TGCGCCAGCAGCCAAGATGCAGGGAGTGGTAATCAGCCCCAGCATTTT.

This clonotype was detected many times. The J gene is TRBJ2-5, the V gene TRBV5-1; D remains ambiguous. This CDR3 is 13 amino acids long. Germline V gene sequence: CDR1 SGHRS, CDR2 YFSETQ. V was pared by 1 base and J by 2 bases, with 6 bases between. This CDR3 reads CASSLWLQETQYF. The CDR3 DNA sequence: TGCGCCAGCAGCTTGTGGTTACAAGAGACCCAGTACTTC. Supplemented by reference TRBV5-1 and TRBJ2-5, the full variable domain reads KAGVTQTPRYLIKTRGQQVTLSCSPISGHRSVSWYQQTPGQGLQFLFEYFSETQRNKGNFPGRFSGRQFSNSRSEMNVSTLELGDSALYLCASSLWLQETQYFGPGTRLLVL.

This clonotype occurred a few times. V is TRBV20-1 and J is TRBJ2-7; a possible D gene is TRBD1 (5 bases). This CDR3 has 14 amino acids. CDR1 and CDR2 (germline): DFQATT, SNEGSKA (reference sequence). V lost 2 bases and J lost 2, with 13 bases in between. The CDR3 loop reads CSARPLQVTYEQYF. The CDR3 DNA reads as TGCAGTGCTAGACCGTTACAGGTTACCTACGAGCAGTACTTC.

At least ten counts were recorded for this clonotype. CDR3 sequence reads: CASSLGQGANSPLHF. CDR3 DNA sequence: TGCGCCAGCAGCTTGGGTCAGGGGGCTAATTCACCCCTCCACTTT. The chain is built from TRBV5-1 and TRBJ1-6, with TRBD1 matching over 8 bases. After removal of 0 bases from V and 6 bases from J, the junction contained 2 bases not matched to a gene. This CDR3 is built from 15 residues. Germline V lookup: CDR1 SGHRS, CDR2 YFSETQ.

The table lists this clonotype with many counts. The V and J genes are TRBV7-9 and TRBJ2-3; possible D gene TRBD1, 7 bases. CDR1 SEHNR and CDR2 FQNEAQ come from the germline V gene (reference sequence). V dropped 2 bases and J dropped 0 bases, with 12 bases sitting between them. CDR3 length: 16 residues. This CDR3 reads CASSLRPGGSTDTQYF. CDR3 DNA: TGTGCCAGCAGCTTACGGCCAGGGGGGAGCACAGATACGCAGTATTTT.

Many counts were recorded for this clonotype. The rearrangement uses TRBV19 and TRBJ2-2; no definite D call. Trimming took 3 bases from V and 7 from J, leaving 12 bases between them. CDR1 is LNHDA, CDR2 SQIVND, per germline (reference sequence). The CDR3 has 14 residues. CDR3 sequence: CASSIFLGIGELFF. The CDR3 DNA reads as TGTGCCAGTAGTATTTTCCTGGGCATCGGGGAGCTGTTTTTT.

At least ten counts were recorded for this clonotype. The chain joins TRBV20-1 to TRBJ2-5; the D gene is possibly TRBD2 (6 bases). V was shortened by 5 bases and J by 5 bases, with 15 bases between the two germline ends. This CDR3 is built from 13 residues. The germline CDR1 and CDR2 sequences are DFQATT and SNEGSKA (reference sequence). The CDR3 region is CSAGTSLQETQYF. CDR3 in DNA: TGCAGTGCTGGAACTAGCCTCCAGGAGACCCAGTACTTC.